This record concerns one TCR beta chain sequence. In this sample, this clone turned up once. Which antigen it targets is not known. No qualities accompany the bases; no much larger clone lies one base away. The entire amount of isolated RNA was reverse transcribed using the High Capacity cDNA Reverse Transcription Kit, so the sequenced TCRB transcripts were expressed ones. Deep immunoSEQ sequencing was performed on naive, central memory and regulatory T cell samples, with an average of about 3.6 million total reads per sample. Sorted cells were lysed in RLT buffer, and RNA was extracted using DNase-treated RNeasy Micro or Mini kits according to cell number. Each cell subset was processed separately to prevent cross-contamination, with patient and healthy donor samples processed together. TCRB sequences were amplified from cDNA with the immunoSEQ multiplex PCR, producing 87-bp fragments spanning the CDR3 region. Sequencing of the amplicons was performed on the Illumina HiSeq platform. The study's processing was this. PCR bias was corrected computationally using synthetic template baselines, and reads within Hamming distance 2 were collapsed, with unmergeable singletons discarded. Reads were aligned against IMGT to assign V, D and J genes, CDR3 length and insertions or deletions at six rearrangement sites. Clonotype counts were normalized to sorted cell number within each subset before computing true diversity and Gini coefficients with the tcR R package. The overlap coefficient, calculated on TCRB nucleotide sequences, was used to quantify repertoire sharing. Out-of-frame TCRB sequences from naive cells were analyzed to stand in for the pre-selection repertoire. What TCRdb holds here is the immuneACCESS table cut down to in-frame rearrangements. Part of the clones is not present; checked against another copy, under half of the missing clones reflect an unresolved V gene, and the others are unexplained. V, J and clone size were drawn from that table, and D and trimming were deduced from the DNA. The sample includes some 330,000 clones, with around 12% observed a single time. The top ten constitute around 0.0099% of the sample.

This sample was included in a study of beta chain features in type 1 diabetes (dated by TCRdb to the late 2010s). About the full investigation: Patients and healthy donors did not differ in mean age, gender distribution, total cell number or subset yield. In the study, recently diagnosed type 1 diabetes patients and matched healthy donors were compared on the TCRB repertoires of their sorted circulating CD4+ T cell subsets. Regulatory and stem cell-like memory subsets were isolated from only 8 patients and 8 healthy donors, whereas naive and central memory subsets came from all 30 or so donors. Across all samples, fewer than 110,000,000 sorted cells were examined, and cell number per subset correlated strongly with RNA yield.

Each donor gave one peripheral blood draw, roughly 120 mL on average, collected into heparinised tubes. A BD FACSAria II was used to sort naive, central memory, regulatory and stem cell-like memory CD4+ T cells with a panel that included CD45RO, CCR7, CD25, CD127, CD95 and CD27. A purity above 98% was achieved for all sorted populations. PBMCs were isolated immediately by Lymphoprep density gradient centrifugation and stained directly without culture. Samples were stained and sorted in pairs, with one healthy donor and one patient per experiment, so that batch effects were minimized. Broader findings and caveats from the paper: Fewer insertions and more nucleotide deletions at VDJ recombination sites were observed in patients with type 1 diabetes, implying thymic rearrangement abnormalities. Naive, central memory and regulatory TCRB repertoires appeared more similar among patients than among healthy donors. Because small numbers of individuals were included in the HLA sub-analyses, any influence of HLA type on TCRB rearrangement was left unresolved. PCR might favor shorter templates, but patient and control samples were amplified and corrected together, so any skew would affect both groups equally. In all four CD4+ subsets, TCRB CDR3 length was moderately but significantly shorter in type 1 diabetes patients. Because cDNA was sequenced instead of genomic DNA, activated cells with high expression could be over-represented, although the groups did not differ in activation or CD3 levels.

Via the germline V gene (reference sequence), CDR1 is SGHNT and CDR2 YYREEE. The CDR3, from cysteine to phenylalanine, totals 13 residues. Kept here is only the CDR3 DNA, which spans 39 bases and is read in frame from base 1. Germline trimming: 4 bases from V, 5 bases from J; junction bases outside gene matches: 4. This sequence was found in a woman aged 18-35 years with type 1 diabetes. The chain uses TRBV5-4 and TRBJ2-7, with 9 bases in between that match TRBD1. Source material: naive CD4+ T cells from blood. The sample's cell subset or site, from its label and the paper: true naive CD4+ T cells. The DNA sequence is TGTGCCAGCAGCCACGGACAGGGGAACGAGCAGTACTTC. Its amino acids are CASSHGQGNEQYF.